The 22 T cell receptor beta chains reported below all come from one sample, sequenced in a study of early T cells in non-severe SARS-CoV-2 infection. TCRdb recomputed calls from the 5' RACE reads with MiXCR, one row per CDR3 protein. The sample has fewer than 60,000 distinct CDR3 sequences, about 4.2% seen once. Sequenced input: whole blood. These receptor sequences come from an adult who was a healthcare worker with PCR-confirmed SARS-CoV-2 infection or an uninfected control (not recorded which).

This clonotype was recorded many times. This chain joins TRBV7-9 and TRBJ2-3; weak D call: TRBD1 (5 bases). This CDR3 region has 15 residues. The V and J ends lost 11 bases and 2 bases respectively, with 20 bases between them. Germline CDR1 SEHNR, CDR2 FQNEAQ (reference sequence). The CDR3 sequence is CAGSDGLGATDTQYF. CDR3 DNA: TGTGCCGGTTCCGACGGCCTTGGGGCCACAGATACGCAGTATTTT.

This clonotype was detected ten times or more. The V gene is TRBV20-1, the J gene TRBJ2-7; TRBD1 aligns across 10 bases. Trimming at V came to 0 bases and at J to 1 base, leaving 3 bases not matched to a gene. CDR3 length equals 15 residues. Germline CDR1 and CDR2: DFQATT and SNEGSKA (reference sequence). CDR3 sequence (DNA): TGCAGTGCTAGAGAGACGGACAGGGGGTCCTACGAGCAGTACTTC. This sequence encodes CSARETDRGSYEQYF.

This rearrangement joins TRBV3-1 to TRBJ1-5; no clear D. The CDR3 is made up of 14 amino acids. V lost 0 bases and J lost 9, with 12 bases in between. Germline-derived CDR1 and CDR2 are LGHDT and YNNKEL (reference sequence). The CDR3 region has the DNA TGTGCCAGCAGCCAAGATAGGACGGGCAGGCCCCAGCATTTT. Translating it yields CASSQDRTGRPQHF.

Many counts were recorded for this clonotype. The rearrangement uses TRBV20-1 and TRBJ2-3, with 9 nucleotides matching TRBD2. This CDR3 is 15 amino acids long. CDR1 is DFQATT and CDR2 is SNEGSKA in the germline V gene (reference sequence). Unmatched junction bases numbered 6, after V lost 5 bases and J lost 0 bases. The CDR3 sequence is CSAARLAASTDTQYF. DNA of the CDR3: TGCAGTGCTGCCCGACTAGCGGCTAGCACAGATACGCAGTATTTT.

This clonotype occurred many times. Here the CDR3 DNA reads TGCGCCAGCAGCCTACCAACTAATGAAAAACTGTTTTTT. Its translation: CASSLPTNEKLFF. This chain links TRBV5-1 with TRBJ1-4; D not certain. Germline V gives CDR1 SGHRS, CDR2 YFSETQ. The CDR3 spans 13 residues. The V end was cut by 4 bases, the J end by 0 bases, with 4 bases between.

This clonotype showed up many times. The V gene is TRBV6-1, the J gene TRBJ1-2; D might be TRBD1 (5 bases). Trimming stripped 1 base from V and 4 bases from J, with 13 bases between. There are 15 residues in the CDR3. CDR1 and CDR2 from the germline V gene are MNHNS and SASEGT. The CDR3 bases are TGTGCCAGCAGTGAAGGACAGATTAAGTCCTATGGCTACACCTTC. The encoded protein is CASSEGQIKSYGYTF.

This clonotype was counted ten times or more. The rearrangement links TRBV20-1 to TRBJ1-6; 7 bases line up with TRBD1. The CDR3 consists of 15 residues. The junction had 9 bases not matched to a gene; V was cut back by 3 bases and J by 7 bases. In germline, CDR1 is DFQATT, CDR2 SNEGSKA (reference sequence). As DNA, the CDR3 is TGCAGTGCTAGGGGCCACAGGGGCCAGAATTCACCCCTCCACTTT. Amino acid sequence: CSARGHRGQNSPLHF.

In its sample, this clonotype was seen a few times. CDR3 residues: CAWKNGGGGQYF. The CDR3 nucleotides read TGTGCCTGGAAAAATGGAGGGGGCGGGCAGTATTTT. The rearrangement uses TRBV30 and TRBJ2-3; D perhaps matches TRBD1 (7 bases). Trimming took 4 bases from V and 11 from J, leaving 16 bases between them. Germline CDR1 reads GTSNPN; CDR2 reads SVGIG (reference sequence). This CDR3 contains 12 residues.

The sample holds many counts of this clonotype. Written as DNA, the CDR3 is TGTGCCAGCAGTTACTTTGACAGGGGAGAAGCTTTCTTT. Amino acids: CASSYFDRGEAFF. The chain is built from TRBV6-5 and TRBJ1-1, with TRBD1 matching over 8 bases. This CDR3 spans 13 amino acids. V lost 1 base and J lost 8; bases outside the gene matches: 3. The V gene's germline CDR1 is MNHEY and CDR2 SVGAGI.

This clonotype was detected ten times or more. V and J are TRBV6-2 or TRBV6-3 and TRBJ2-7, with D uncertain. The CDR3 totals 11 residues. Germline V gene lookup returns CDR1 MNHEY and CDR2 SVGEGT. The V end was cut by 4 bases, the J end by 4 bases, with 5 bases between. CDR3 sequence reads: CASSFKYEQYF. As DNA, the CDR3 is TGTGCCAGCAGTTTCAAGTACGAGCAGTACTTC.

The sample holds many counts of this clonotype. V is TRBV7-8 and J is TRBJ1-1, with a possible D match to TRBD1 (6 bases). The CDR3 is 14 residues long. V was shortened by 5 bases and J by 7 bases, with 17 bases between the two germline ends. Germline-derived CDR1 and CDR2 are SGHVS and FQNEAQ. In DNA form, the CDR3 reads TGTGCCAGCAGCCCCGACCGGGACACCAATGAAGCTTTCTTT. Amino acid sequence: CASSPDRDTNEAFF.

This clonotype was recorded at least ten times. The chain joins TRBV7-2 to TRBJ1-2; D gene unclear. Per the germline V gene, CDR1 is SGHTA and CDR2 is FQGNSA. The V end was cut by 1 base, the J end by 4 bases, with 22 bases between. The CDR3 is made up of 18 amino acids. The CDR3 sequence is CASSLVLETSNFGYGYTF. DNA of the CDR3: TGTGCCAGCAGCTTAGTTCTCGAGACCTCGAATTTCGGCTATGGCTACACCTTC. The full variable domain, its missing parts supplied by reference TRBV7-2 and TRBJ1-2, is GAGVSQSPSNKVTEKGKDVELRCDPISGHTALYWYRQSLGQGLEFLIYFQGNSAPDKSGLPSDRFSAERTGGSVSTLTIQRTQQEDSAVYLCASSLVLETSNFGYGYTFGSGTRLTVV.

The chain has TRBV5-5 and TRBJ2-1, with TRBD1 matching over 7 bases. V lost 1 base to trimming and J lost 4 bases; unmatched junction nucleotides: 11. This CDR3 has 17 amino acids. Germline V gene data show CDR1 as SGHKS and CDR2 as YYEKEE (reference sequence). CDR3 in amino acids: CASSLISGTAVYNEQFF. CDR3 nucleotides: TGTGCCAGCAGCTTGATCTCCGGGACAGCCGTTTACAATGAGCAGTTCTTC.

The chain uses TRBV29-1 and TRBJ2-7; the D gene is possibly TRBD1 (6 bases). The CDR3 covers 13 residues. V lost 6 bases and J 0 bases, leaving 12 bases between the germline ends. CDR1 is SQVTM, CDR2 ANQGSEA, per germline. CDR3 in DNA: TGCAGCGTAAGGACAGTGAGCTCCTACGAGCAGTACTTC. Translation: CSVRTVSSYEQYF.

The gene calls are TRBV12-3 or TRBV12-4 and TRBJ1-5; 10 bases are shared with TRBD1. Trimming cost V 6 bases and J 1 base; bases outside gene matches: 15. The CDR3 has 19 amino acids. The CDR3 nucleotides read TGTGCCAGCAGCTCAGAGACAGGGGGCAGCAAAATCAGCAATCAGCCCCAGCATTTT. This sequence encodes CASSSETGGSKISNQPQHF.

The table lists this clonotype with many counts. The rearrangement uses TRBV7-2 and TRBJ2-4, with 10 bases that match TRBD1. Trimming took 5 bases from V and 9 from J; bases not matched to a gene: 4. Germline V lookup: CDR1 SGHTA, CDR2 FQGNSA. This CDR3 is built from 13 residues. The CDR3 DNA reads as TGTGCCAGCAGCCGGGACAGGGGCTCCATTCAGTACTTC. Its protein is CASSRDRGSIQYF.

Many counts were recorded for this clonotype. CDR3 sequence (DNA): TGTGCCAGCAGTCCCATGACCACTGGGTGGGGGCCTGAGGAGCTGTTTTTT. Its protein product is CASSPMTTGWGPEELFF. The V gene is TRBV27, the J gene TRBJ2-2; D is possibly TRBD1 (6 bases). The CDR3 loop spans 17 amino acids. The germline V gene encodes CDR1 MNHEY and CDR2 SMNVEV (reference sequence). V lost 5 bases and J lost 10, with 26 bases in between.

This clonotype has ten or more counts. The V and J genes are TRBV10-3 and TRBJ1-1; no firm D call. The CDR3 extends over 13 amino acids. Trimming shortened V by 4 bases and J by 1 base, and 7 bases separated the two germline ends. Per germline, CDR1 ENHRY and CDR2 SYGVKD. As DNA, the CDR3 is TGTGCCATCAGTGTGGCAGGGAACACTGAAGCTTTCTTT. This translates into CAISVAGNTEAFF.

At least ten counts were recorded for this clonotype. J is TRBJ2-5 and V is TRBV4-3, with 8 bases lining up with TRBD2. V lost 4 bases to trimming and J lost 5 bases; unmatched junction nucleotides: 12. This CDR3 spans 16 amino acids. Germline CDR1 LGHNA, CDR2 YSLEER. The CDR3 loop is CASSPRTPREGETQYF. DNA for the CDR3: TGCGCCAGCAGCCCTCGAACGCCTCGGGAGGGGGAGACCCAGTACTTC.

This clonotype was observed many times. The chain employs TRBV9 and TRBJ1-6, with no clear D. Per germline, CDR1 SGDLS and CDR2 YYNGEE. This CDR3 contains 14 residues. V lost 6 bases, J lost 7 bases, and 14 bases lay in between. The CDR3 protein is CASNAGKPNSPLHF. For the CDR3, the DNA is TGTGCCAGCAACGCGGGGAAACCGAATTCACCCCTCCACTTT.

The J gene is TRBJ2-3, the V gene TRBV29-1, with unresolved D. Trimming took 5 bases from V and 0 from J, leaving 9 bases between them. The CDR3 consists of 13 residues. Germline CDR1 and CDR2: SQVTM and ANQGSEA. CDR3 in DNA: TGCAGCGTTCTGGGTACTAGCACAGATACGCAGTATTTT. Protein product: CSVLGTSTDTQYF.

In its sample, this clonotype was seen a few times. V and J are TRBV19 and TRBJ1-2; tentatively, D is TRBD1 (5 bases). Trimming took off 6 bases at V and 4 bases at J, with 15 bases between the two ends. The CDR3 has 14 residues. Germline V gene data show CDR1 as LNHDA and CDR2 as SQIVND (reference sequence). As DNA, the CDR3 is TGTGCCAGTAGGGTGGCCGGGACCGTCTATGGCTACACCTTC. Translation gives CASRVAGTVYGYTF.